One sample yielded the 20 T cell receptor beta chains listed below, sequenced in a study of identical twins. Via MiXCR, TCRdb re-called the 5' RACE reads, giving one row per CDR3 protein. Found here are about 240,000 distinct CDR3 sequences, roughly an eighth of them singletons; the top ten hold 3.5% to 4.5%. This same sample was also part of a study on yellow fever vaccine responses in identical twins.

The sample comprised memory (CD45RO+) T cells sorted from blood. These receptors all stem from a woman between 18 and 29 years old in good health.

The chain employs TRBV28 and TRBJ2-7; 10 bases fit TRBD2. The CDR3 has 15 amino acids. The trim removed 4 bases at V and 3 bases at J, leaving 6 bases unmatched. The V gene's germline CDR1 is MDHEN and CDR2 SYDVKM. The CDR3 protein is CASSSPGLANYEQYF. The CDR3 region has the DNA TGTGCCAGCAGTTCGCCGGGACTAGCGAACTACGAGCAGTACTTC.

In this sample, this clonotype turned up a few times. As DNA, the CDR3 is TGTGCCAGCGGGCCGGGGGAACAGCCCCAGCATTTT. As protein: CASGPGEQPQHF. The chain combines TRBV6-5 with TRBJ1-5; weak D call: TRBD1 (5 bases). Trimming shortened V by 8 bases and J by 7 bases, and 12 bases separated the two germline ends. The length of the CDR3 is 12 residues. Per germline, CDR1 MNHEY and CDR2 SVGAGI.

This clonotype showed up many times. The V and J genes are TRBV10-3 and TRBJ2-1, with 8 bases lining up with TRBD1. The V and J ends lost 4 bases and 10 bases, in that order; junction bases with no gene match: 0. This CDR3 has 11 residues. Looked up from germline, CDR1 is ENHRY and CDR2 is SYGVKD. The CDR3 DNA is TGTGCCATCAGTGGGGACAGGGAGCAGTTCTTC. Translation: CAISGDREQFF.

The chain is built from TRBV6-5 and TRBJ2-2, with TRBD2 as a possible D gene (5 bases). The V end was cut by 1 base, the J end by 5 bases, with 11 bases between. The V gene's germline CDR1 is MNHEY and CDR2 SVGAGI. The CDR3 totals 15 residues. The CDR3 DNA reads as TGTGCCAGCAGTTACTTTGGGTCGGGGACCGGGGAGCTGTTTTTT. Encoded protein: CASSYFGSGTGELFF.

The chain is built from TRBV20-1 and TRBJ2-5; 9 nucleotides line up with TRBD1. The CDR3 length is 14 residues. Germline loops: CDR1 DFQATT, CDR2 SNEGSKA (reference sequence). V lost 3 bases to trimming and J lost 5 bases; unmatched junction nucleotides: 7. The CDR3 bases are TGCAGTGCTAGGTCGGGACAGGGATCGGAGACCCAGTACTTC. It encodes CSARSGQGSETQYF.

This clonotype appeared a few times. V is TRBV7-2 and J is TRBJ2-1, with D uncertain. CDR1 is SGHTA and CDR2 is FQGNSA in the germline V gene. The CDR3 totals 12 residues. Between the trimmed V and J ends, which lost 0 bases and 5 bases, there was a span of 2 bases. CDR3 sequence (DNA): TGTGCCAGCAGCTTAGCGCACAATGAGCAGTTCTTC. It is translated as CASSLAHNEQFF.

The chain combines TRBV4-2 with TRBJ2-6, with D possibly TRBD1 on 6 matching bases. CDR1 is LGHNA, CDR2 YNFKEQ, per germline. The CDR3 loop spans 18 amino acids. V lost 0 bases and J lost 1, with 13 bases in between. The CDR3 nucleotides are TGTGCCAGCAGCCAAGATTCCCCCGGGACATCTGGGGCCAACGTCCTGACTTTC. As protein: CASSQDSPGTSGANVLTF.

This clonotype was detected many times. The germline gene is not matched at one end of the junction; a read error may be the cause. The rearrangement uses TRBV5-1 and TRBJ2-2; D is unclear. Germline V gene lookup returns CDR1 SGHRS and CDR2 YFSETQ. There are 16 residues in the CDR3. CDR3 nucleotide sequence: TGCGCCAGCAGGTTGGCCCCCAACACGAACACCGGGGAGCTGTTTTTT. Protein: CASRLAPNTNTGELFF.

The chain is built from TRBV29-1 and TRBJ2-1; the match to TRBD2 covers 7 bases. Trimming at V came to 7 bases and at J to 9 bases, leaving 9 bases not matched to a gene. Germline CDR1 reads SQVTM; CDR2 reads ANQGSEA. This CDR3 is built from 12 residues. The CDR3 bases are TGCAGCGGTGAGCGGGAAGTGGCTGAGCAGTTCTTC. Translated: CSGEREVAEQFF.

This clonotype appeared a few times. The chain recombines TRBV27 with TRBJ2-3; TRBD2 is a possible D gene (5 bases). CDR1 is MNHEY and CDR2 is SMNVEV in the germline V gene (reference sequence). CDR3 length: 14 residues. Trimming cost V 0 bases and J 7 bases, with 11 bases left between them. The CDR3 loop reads CASSLSYGEYTQYF. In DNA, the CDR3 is TGTGCCAGCAGTTTATCGTACGGGGAGTATACGCAGTATTTT.

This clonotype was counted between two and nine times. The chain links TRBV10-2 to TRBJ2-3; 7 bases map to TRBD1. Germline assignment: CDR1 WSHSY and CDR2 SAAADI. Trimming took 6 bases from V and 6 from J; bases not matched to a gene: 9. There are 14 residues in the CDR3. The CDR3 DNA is TGCGCCAGCAGCTTACAGGGGATGAGGGATACGCAGTATTTT. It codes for CASSLQGMRDTQYF.

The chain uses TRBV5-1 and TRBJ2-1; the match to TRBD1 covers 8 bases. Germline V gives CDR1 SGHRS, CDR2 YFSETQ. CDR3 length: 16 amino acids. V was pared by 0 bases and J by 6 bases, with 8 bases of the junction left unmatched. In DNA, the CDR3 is TGCGCCAGCAGCTTGGCCGGGCAGGGGGCGGTCAATGAGCAGTTCTTC. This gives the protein CASSLAGQGAVNEQFF.

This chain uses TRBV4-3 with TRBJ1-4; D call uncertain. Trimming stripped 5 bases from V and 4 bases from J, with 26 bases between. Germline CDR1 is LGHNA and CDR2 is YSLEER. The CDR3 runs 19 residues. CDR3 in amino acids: CASSAGIGSLSADNEKLFF. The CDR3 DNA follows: TGCGCCAGCAGCGCAGGAATCGGGTCTCTCTCGGCAGATAATGAAAAACTGTTTTTT.

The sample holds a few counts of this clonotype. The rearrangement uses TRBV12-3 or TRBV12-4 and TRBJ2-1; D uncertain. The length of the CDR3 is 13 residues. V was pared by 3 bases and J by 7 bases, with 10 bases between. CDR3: CASSFLVRNEQFF. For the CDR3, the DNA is TGTGCCAGCAGTTTTCTAGTTAGGAATGAGCAGTTCTTC.

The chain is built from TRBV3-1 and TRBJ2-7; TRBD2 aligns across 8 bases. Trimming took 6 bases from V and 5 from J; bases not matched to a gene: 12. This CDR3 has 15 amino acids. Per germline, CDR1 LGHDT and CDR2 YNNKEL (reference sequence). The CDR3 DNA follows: TGTGCCAGCAGTCTCGGGGCGGGACTAGTGAACGAGCAGTACTTC. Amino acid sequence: CASSLGAGLVNEQYF.

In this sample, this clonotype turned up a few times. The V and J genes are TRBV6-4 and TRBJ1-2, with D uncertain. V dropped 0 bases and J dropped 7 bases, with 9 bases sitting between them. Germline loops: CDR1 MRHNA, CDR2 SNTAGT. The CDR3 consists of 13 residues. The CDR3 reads CASSDSGGFGYTF. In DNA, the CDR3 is TGTGCCAGCAGTGACTCGGGAGGGTTTGGCTACACCTTC.

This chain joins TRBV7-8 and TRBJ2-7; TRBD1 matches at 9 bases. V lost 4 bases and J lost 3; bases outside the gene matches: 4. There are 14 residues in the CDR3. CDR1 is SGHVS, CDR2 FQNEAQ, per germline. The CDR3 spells CASSSGTGFYEQYF. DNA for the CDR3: TGTGCCAGCAGCTCCGGGACAGGGTTCTACGAGCAGTACTTC.

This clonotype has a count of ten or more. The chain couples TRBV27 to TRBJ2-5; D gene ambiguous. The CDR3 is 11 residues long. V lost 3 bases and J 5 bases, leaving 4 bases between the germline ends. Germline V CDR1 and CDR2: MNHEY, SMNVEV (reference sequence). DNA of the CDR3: TGTGCCAGCAGTTTTCTGGAGACCCAGTACTTC. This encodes CASSFLETQYF.

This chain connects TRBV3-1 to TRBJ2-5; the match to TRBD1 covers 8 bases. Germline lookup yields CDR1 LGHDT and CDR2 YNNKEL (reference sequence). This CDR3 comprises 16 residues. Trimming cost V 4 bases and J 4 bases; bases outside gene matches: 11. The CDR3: CASSPRWTGIGETQYF. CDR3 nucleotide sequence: TGTGCCAGCAGCCCCAGATGGACAGGGATTGGAGAGACCCAGTACTTC.

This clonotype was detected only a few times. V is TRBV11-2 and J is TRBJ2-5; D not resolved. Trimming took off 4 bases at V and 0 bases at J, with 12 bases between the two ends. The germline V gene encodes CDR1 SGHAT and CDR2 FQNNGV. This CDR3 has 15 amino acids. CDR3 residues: CASSSPRLYQETQYF. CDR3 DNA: TGTGCCAGCAGCTCCCCCCGGTTGTACCAAGAGACCCAGTACTTC.